This TCR beta chain emerged from a study of human T cells and chemical hapten exposure. Study-level information: Alopecia areata, totalis and universalis patients, mostly female, were included. Whole-study findings and limits: Expanded TCRs formed significantly more large CDR3 similarity clusters than controls.

There are 16 residues in the CDR3. CDR1 is GTSNPN and CDR2 is SVGIG in the germline V gene (reference sequence). The library tagged individual cDNA molecules with unique molecular identifiers. From the RACE reads, TCRdb called clonotypes with MiXCR, one entry per CDR3 protein. Counted here are under 70,000 distinct CDR3 sequences, about 10% occurring once; the ten biggest clones make up around 3.9%. Described time point: pre-sensitization, week 0. Treatment in this sample: therapeutic diphenylcyclopropenone sensitization with weekly scalp DPC. Sample donors consisted of patients with alopecia, aged 18 to 70 years, who were suitable for DPC. Turning to this clonotype: The antigen is not known. Since a much larger clone is just one base distant, this may be a read error.

This chain uses TRBV30 with TRBJ2-3, with 10 bases lining up with TRBD1. Here the sequenced sample was whole blood, taken in connection with sensitization to the hapten diphenylcyclopropenone (DPC). The source of this sequence is a woman aged 40 to 50 with alopecia areata. Some clones in this sample may be carry-over from other donors' samples. In DNA, the CDR3 is TGTGCCTGGTGTGTGCCGGACAGGGGGTGGTCAGATACGCAGTATTTT. Translating it yields CAWCVPDRGWSDTQYF.